These 10 T cell receptor beta chains originate from one sample sequenced in a study of T cell changes during pregnancy in multiple sclerosis. Measured with immunoSEQ multiplex PCR; TCRdb has only the in-frame clones, and not every one. The table lists about 55,000 clones, 94% of them singletons. Sample: CD8+ T cells from peripheral blood mononuclear cells, taken in the third trimester of pregnancy. The receptors originated from a female donor with multiple sclerosis, enrolled in a pregnancy study.

CDR3 sequence reads: CASSDRGDTGELFF. The DNA of the CDR3 is TGTGCCAGCAGTGACAGGGGGGACACCGGGGAGCTGTTTTTT. The J gene is TRBJ2-2, the V gene TRBV25-1; perhaps TRBD1 as D (7 bases). This CDR3 contains 14 residues. Germline V lookup: CDR1 MGHDK, CDR2 SYGVNS. Deletions cut 3 bases from V and 3 bases from J, with 8 bases between.

This clone was seen a few times. The genes are TRBV4-3 and TRBJ2-7; D might be TRBD2 (6 bases). V was trimmed by 4 bases and J by 2 bases, leaving 12 bases between them. CDR1 and CDR2 from the germline V gene are LGHNA and YSLEER. The length of the CDR3 is 14 residues. CDR3 sequence reads: CASSLGEETYEQYF. The CDR3 DNA reads TGCGCCAGCAGCCTTGGGGAGGAGACCTACGAGCAGTACTTC.

CDR3 residues: CASSRALSSYEQYF. Written as DNA, the CDR3 is TGTGCCAGCTCGAGGGCCCTTAGCTCCTACGAGCAGTACTTC. The chain couples TRBV18 to TRBJ2-7, with TRBD2 as a possible D gene (5 bases). The germline V gene has CDR1 KGHSH and CDR2 LQKENI. The CDR3 contains 14 residues. With 6 bases removed from V and 0 bases from J, the gap between germline ends came to 12 bases.

J is TRBJ2-1 and V is TRBV7-9; tentative D call: TRBD1 (5 bases). The CDR3 consists of 19 residues. Trimming took off 0 bases at V and 0 bases at J, with 18 bases between the two ends. The germline V gene encodes CDR1 SEHNR and CDR2 FQNEAQ (reference sequence). CDR3 bases: TGTGCCAGCAGCTTAGCCAAAGGCCTATCCAGGGCCTCCTACAATGAGCAGTTCTTC. Translating it yields CASSLAKGLSRASYNEQFF.

The V call is TRBV9, the J call TRBJ1-3, with D tentatively TRBD1 (5 bases). The length of the CDR3 is 15 residues. The V gene lost 3 bases and the J gene lost 5 bases, with 15 bases spanning the gap. Per the germline V gene, CDR1 is SGDLS and CDR2 is YYNGEE. The CDR3: CASSALGGTRNTIYF. The CDR3, as DNA: TGTGCCAGCAGCGCCCTCGGGGGGACTCGAAACACCATATATTTT. Filled out from reference TRBV9 and TRBJ1-3, the complete variable domain reads DSGVTQTPKHLITATGQRVTLRCSPRSGDLSVYWYQQSLDQGLQFLIQYYNGEERAKGNILERFSAQQFPDLHSELNLSSLELGDSALYFCASSALGGTRNTIYFGEGSWLTVV.

The rearrangement uses TRBV27 and TRBJ2-7, with a weak D call TRBD2 (6 bases). Trimming removed 4 bases from V and 6 bases from J, with 19 bases in between. The germline CDR1 and CDR2 sequences are MNHEY and SMNVEV (reference sequence). This CDR3 contains 15 residues. The DNA of the CDR3 is TGTGCCAGCAGTTCCGCGGGGCCTGGTTTGGGCGAGCAGTACTTC. Amino acids: CASSSAGPGLGEQYF.

The V gene is TRBV7-9, the J gene TRBJ1-1; D is uncertain. Deletions cut 1 base from V and 10 bases from J, with 10 bases between. Germline lookup yields CDR1 SEHNR and CDR2 FQNEAQ (reference sequence). The CDR3 extends over 12 amino acids. CDR3 loop: CASSLGDGIAFF. Written as DNA, the CDR3 is TGTGCCAGCAGCTTAGGAGACGGGATAGCTTTCTTT.

Remarks on this clone: Other nucleotide sequences from this sample produce the same CDR3. The chain combines TRBV19 with TRBJ2-1; 10 bases agree with TRBD2. Germline CDR1 LNHDA, CDR2 SQIVND (reference sequence). Trimming cost V 9 bases and J 3 bases; bases outside gene matches: 5. This CDR3 has 14 residues. CDR3 coding DNA: TGTGCCAGCCAAGCGGGAGGGGACTACAATGAGCAGTTCTTC. Translation: CASQAGGDYNEQFF.

This chain uses TRBV6-5 with TRBJ2-1, with D possibly TRBD2 on 6 matching bases. CDR1 MNHEY and CDR2 SVGAGI come from the germline V gene. This CDR3 has 13 residues. Between the trimmed V and J ends, which lost 0 bases and 7 bases, there was a span of 7 bases. The CDR3 is CASSYSEGNEQFF. The CDR3 nucleotides are TGTGCCAGCAGTTACTCGGAGGGAAATGAGCAGTTCTTC.

This chain joins TRBV6-1 and TRBJ1-1, with 8 bases fitting TRBD1. Germline CDR1 reads MNHNS; CDR2 reads SASEGT. The V segment lost 3 bases and the J segment 0 bases; nucleotides outside the gene matches: 15. The CDR3 has 19 amino acids. CDR3 residues: CASSEWDRWTGPLNTEAFF. The CDR3 DNA reads as TGTGCCAGCAGTGAGTGGGATCGTTGGACAGGGCCCTTGAACACTGAAGCTTTCTTT.